One sample yielded the 8 T cell receptor beta chains listed below, sequenced in a study of blood T cell repertoires in COVID-19. The data were produced by immunoSEQ multiplex PCR, yet TCRdb's version contains in-frame clones alone and is incomplete. The top ten clones hold just over 15% of a sample with about 43,000 clones, about 91% of them seen once. Sequenced: peripheral blood. These receptors originate from a man in his 60s with active COVID-19.

The chain is built from TRBV10-3 and TRBJ2-3, with TRBD2 as a possible D gene (6 bases). This CDR3 region has 14 residues. Germline values: CDR1 ENHRY, CDR2 SYGVKD. V lost 7 bases to trimming and J lost 2 bases, with 13 bases between them. CDR3 region: CAINGGAITDTQYF. In DNA form, the CDR3 reads TGTGCCATCAATGGAGGGGCCATCACAGATACGCAGTATTTT.

The CDR3 sequence: CSASNLAGGWGSEQYF. CDR3 nucleotides: TGCAGTGCTAGTAATCTAGCGGGAGGGTGGGGTTCCGAGCAGTACTTC. The chain employs TRBV20-1 and TRBJ2-7; 12 bases line up with TRBD2. J gave up 6 bases and V 3 bases, and 12 bases lay outside the gene matches. The CDR3 is made up of 16 amino acids. Looked up from germline, CDR1 is DFQATT and CDR2 is SNEGSKA (reference sequence).

This sequence joins TRBV6-6 and TRBJ1-5, with D unresolved. The CDR3 has 12 amino acids. CDR1 is MNHNY, CDR2 SVGAGI, per germline (reference sequence). The ends were cut back, 9 bases at V and 3 bases at J, with 9 bases in the middle. The CDR3 coding sequence is TGTGCCAGTGAACGGGACAATCAGCCCCAGCATTTT. This encodes CASERDNQPQHF.

The rearrangement links TRBV30 to TRBJ2-3; TRBD2 matches at 11 bases. The CDR3 has 16 amino acids. V shed 2 bases and J 4 bases; nucleotides not matched to a gene: 8. From germline, CDR1 is GTSNPN and CDR2 SVGIG (reference sequence). The CDR3 loop reads CAWSPWGLAEADTQYF. The CDR3 nucleotides are TGTGCCTGGAGTCCCTGGGGACTAGCGGAGGCAGATACGCAGTATTTT.

The CDR3 sequence: CASSLGGTFYGYTF. The CDR3 DNA is TGTGCCAGCAGCTTAGGGGGGACATTCTATGGCTACACCTTC. The chain employs TRBV7-9 and TRBJ1-2; perhaps TRBD1 as D (6 bases). The CDR3 has 14 residues. V lost 1 base and J 4 bases, leaving 10 bases between the germline ends. Per germline, CDR1 SEHNR and CDR2 FQNEAQ (reference sequence).

This chain uses TRBV10-3 with TRBJ2-2; 8 nucleotides agree with TRBD2. Trimming at V came to 6 bases and at J to 1 base, leaving 7 bases not matched to a gene. Germline values: CDR1 ENHRY, CDR2 SYGVKD. CDR3 length: 16 amino acids. The CDR3 region has the DNA TGTGCCATCAGCGCTTGGGCGGGAGGGAACACCGGGGAGCTGTTTTTT. It translates to CAISAWAGGNTGELFF.

The chain uses TRBV11-3 and TRBJ2-5, with 8 bases aligning to TRBD2. V was clipped by 4 bases and J by 5 bases; unmatched bases: 9. The germline CDR1 and CDR2 sequences are SGHNT and YENEEA. The CDR3 runs to 15 residues. CDR3: CASSSRTGGGETQYF. The CDR3 nucleotides are TGTGCCAGCAGCTCCCGAACCGGCGGGGGGGAGACCCAGTACTTC. Full variable domain (missing parts from reference TRBV11-3 and TRBJ2-5): EAGVVQSPRYKIIEKKQPVAFWCNPISGHNTLYWYLQNLGQGPELLIRYENEEAVDDSQLPKDRFSAERLKGVDSTLKIQPAELGDSAVYLCASSSRTGGGETQYFGPGTRLLVL.

CDR3 sequence: CASSPGTEQETQYF. CDR3 bases: TGTGCCAGCTCACCCGGTACAGAACAAGAGACCCAGTACTTC. The genes are TRBV18 and TRBJ2-5, with no clear D. CDR1 KGHSH and CDR2 LQKENI come from the germline V gene. Deletions cut 3 bases from V and 2 bases from J, with 10 bases between. The CDR3 extends over 14 amino acids.